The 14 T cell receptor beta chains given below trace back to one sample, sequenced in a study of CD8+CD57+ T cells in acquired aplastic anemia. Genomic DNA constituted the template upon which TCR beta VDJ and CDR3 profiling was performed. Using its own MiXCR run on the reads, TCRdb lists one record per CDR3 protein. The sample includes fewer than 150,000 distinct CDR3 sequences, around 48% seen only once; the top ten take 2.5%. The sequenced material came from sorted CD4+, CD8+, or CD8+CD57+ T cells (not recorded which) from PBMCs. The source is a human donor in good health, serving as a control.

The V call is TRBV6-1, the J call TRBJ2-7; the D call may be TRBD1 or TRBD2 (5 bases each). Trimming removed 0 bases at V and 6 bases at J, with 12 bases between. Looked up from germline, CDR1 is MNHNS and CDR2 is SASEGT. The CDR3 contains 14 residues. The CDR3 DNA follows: TGTGCCAGCAGTGAAGCGGGACCGACGGGCGAGCAGTACTTC. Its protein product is CASSEAGPTGEQYF.

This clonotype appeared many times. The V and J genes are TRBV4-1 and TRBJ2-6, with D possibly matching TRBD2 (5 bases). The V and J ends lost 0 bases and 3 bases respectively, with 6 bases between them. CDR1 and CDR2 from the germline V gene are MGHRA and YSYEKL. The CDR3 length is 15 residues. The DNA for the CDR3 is TGCGCCAGCAGCCAAGACGGAGGTGGGGCCAACGTCCTGACTTTC. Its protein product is CASSQDGGGANVLTF.

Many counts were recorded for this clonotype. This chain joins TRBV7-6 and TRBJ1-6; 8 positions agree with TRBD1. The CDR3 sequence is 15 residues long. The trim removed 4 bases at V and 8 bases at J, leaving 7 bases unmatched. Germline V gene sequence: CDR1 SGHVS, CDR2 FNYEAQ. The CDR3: CASSSRGQADSPLHF. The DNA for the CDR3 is TGTGCCAGCAGCTCCAGGGGACAGGCGGATTCACCCCTCCACTTT. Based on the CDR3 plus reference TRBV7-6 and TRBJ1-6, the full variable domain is GAGVSQSPRYKVTKRGQDVALRCDPISGHVSLYWYRQALGQGPEFLTYFNYEAQQDKSGLPNDRFSAERPEGSISTLTIQRTEQRDSAMYRCASSSRGQADSPLHFGNGTRLTVT.

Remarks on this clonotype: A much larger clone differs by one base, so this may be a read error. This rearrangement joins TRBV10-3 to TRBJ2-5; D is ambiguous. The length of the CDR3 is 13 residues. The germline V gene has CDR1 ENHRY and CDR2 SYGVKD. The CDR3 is CANSFSVQETQYF. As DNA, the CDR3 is TGTGCCAACAGTTTCAGTGTCCAAGAGACCCAGTACTTC.

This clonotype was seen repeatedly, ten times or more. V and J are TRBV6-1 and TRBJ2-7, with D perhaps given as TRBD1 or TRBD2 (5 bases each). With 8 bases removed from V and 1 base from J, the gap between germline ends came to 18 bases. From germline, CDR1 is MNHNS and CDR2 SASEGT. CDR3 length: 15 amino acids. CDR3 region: CASGLDRDPSYEQYF. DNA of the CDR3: TGTGCCAGCGGTCTTGACCGGGACCCTTCCTACGAGCAGTACTTC.

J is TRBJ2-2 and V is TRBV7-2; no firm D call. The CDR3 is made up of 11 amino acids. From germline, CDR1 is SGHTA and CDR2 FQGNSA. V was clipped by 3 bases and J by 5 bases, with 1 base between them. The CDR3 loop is CASSFTGELFF. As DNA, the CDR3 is TGTGCCAGCAGCTTTACCGGGGAGCTGTTTTTT.

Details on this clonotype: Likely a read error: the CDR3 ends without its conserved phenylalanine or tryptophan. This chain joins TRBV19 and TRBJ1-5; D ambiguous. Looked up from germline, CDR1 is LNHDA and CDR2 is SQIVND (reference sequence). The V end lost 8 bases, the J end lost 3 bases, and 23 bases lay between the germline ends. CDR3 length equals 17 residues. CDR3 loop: CASGPVVPKGPNQPQHL. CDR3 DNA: TGTGCCAGTGGTCCAGTGGTCCCTAAGGGCCCCAATCAGCCCCAGCATCTT.

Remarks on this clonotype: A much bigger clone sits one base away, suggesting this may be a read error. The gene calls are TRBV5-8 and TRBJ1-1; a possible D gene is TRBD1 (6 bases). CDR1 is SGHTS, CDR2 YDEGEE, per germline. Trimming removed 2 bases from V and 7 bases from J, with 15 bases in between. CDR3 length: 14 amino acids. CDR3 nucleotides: TGTGCCAGCAGCTTTGATCAGGGGAGGATTGAAGCTTTCTTT. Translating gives CASSFDQGRIEAFF.

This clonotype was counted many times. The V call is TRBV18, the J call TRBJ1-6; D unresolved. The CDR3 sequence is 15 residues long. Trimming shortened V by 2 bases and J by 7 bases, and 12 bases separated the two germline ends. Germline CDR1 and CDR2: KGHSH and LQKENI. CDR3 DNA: TGTGCCAGCTCACCAGACGGGGTTACCAATTCACCCCTCCACTTT. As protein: CASSPDGVTNSPLHF.

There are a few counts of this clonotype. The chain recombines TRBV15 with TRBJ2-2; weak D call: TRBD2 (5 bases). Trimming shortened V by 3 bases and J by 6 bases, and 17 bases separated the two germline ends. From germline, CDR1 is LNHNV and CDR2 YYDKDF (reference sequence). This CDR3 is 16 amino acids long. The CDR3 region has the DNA TGTGCCACCAGCAGGAGTGCAGCGGATCAGTCCGGGGAGCTGTTTTTT. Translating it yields CATSRSAADQSGELFF. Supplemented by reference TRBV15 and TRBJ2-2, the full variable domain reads DAMVIQNPRYQVTQFGKPVTLSCSQTLNHNVMYWYQQKSSQAPKLLFHYYDKDFNNEADTPDNFQSRRPNTSFCFLDIRSPGLGDTAMYLCATSRSAADQSGELFFGEGSRLTVL.

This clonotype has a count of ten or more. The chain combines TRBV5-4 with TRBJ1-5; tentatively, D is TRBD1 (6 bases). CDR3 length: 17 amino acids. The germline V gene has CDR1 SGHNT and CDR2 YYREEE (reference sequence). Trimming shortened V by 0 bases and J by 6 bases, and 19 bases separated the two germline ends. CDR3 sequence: CASSLGGIGGYSQPQHF. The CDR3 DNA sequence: TGTGCCAGCAGCTTGGGTGGGATAGGGGGATATAGTCAGCCCCAGCATTTT.

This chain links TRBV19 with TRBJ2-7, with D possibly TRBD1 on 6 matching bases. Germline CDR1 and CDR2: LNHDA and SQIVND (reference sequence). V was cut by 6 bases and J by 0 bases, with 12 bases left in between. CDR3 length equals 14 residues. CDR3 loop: CASRKDSVSYEQYF. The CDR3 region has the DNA TGTGCCAGTAGGAAGGACAGTGTCTCCTACGAGCAGTACTTC.

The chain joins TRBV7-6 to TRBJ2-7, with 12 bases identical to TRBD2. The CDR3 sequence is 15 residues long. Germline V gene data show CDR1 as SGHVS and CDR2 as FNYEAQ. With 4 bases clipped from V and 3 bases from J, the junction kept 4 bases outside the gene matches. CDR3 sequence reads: CASSSLAGGGYEQYF. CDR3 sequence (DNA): TGTGCCAGCAGCTCCCTAGCGGGGGGGGGCTACGAGCAGTACTTC.

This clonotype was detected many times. Here the CDR3 reads CSARGHKSSTDTQYF. CDR3 DNA: TGCAGTGCCAGGGGACACAAGAGTAGCACAGATACGCAGTATTTT. The genes are TRBV20-1 and TRBJ2-3; D possibly corresponds to TRBD1 (6 bases). CDR1 is DFQATT, CDR2 SNEGSKA, per germline (reference sequence). The CDR3 contains 15 residues. V dropped 6 bases and J dropped 0 bases, with 16 bases sitting between them.